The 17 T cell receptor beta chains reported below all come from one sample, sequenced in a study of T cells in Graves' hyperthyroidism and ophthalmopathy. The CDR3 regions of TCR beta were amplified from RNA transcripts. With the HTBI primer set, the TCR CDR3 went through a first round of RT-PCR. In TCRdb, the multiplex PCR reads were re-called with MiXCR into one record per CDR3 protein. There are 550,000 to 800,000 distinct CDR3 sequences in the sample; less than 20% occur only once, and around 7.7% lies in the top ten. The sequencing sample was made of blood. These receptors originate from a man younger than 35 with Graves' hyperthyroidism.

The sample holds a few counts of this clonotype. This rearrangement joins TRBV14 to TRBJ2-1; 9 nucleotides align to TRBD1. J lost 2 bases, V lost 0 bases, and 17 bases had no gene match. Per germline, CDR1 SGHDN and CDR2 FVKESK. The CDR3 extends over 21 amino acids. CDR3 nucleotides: TGTGCCAGCAGCCAAGAACCCGGGGGGACAGGGACCCTCCTACCCTACAATGAGCAGTTCTTC. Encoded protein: CASSQEPGGTGTLLPYNEQFF.

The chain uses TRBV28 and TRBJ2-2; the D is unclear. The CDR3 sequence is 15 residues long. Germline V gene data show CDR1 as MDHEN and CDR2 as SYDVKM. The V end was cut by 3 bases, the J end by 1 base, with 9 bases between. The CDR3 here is CASSLVTMNTGELFF. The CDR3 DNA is TGTGCCAGCAGTTTGGTGACAATGAACACCGGGGAGCTGTTTTTT.

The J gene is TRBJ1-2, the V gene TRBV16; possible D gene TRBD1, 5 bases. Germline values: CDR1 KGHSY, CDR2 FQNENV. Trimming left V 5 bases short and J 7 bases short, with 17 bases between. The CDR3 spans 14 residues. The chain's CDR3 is CASSDTGRVRGYTF. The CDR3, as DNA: TGTGCCAGCAGCGATACAGGCAGAGTGCGTGGCTACACCTTC.

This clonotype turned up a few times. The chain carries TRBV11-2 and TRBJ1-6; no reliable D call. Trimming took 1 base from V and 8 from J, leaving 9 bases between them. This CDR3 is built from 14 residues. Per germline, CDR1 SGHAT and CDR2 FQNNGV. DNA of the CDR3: TGTGCCAGCAGCTTAGTGGCAGCATATTCACCCCTCCACTTT. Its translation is CASSLVAAYSPLHF.

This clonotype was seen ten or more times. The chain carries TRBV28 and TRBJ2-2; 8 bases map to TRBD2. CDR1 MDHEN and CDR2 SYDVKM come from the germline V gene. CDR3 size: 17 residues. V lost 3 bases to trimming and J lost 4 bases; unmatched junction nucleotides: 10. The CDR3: CASSFGREGVGTGELFF. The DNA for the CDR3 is TGTGCCAGCAGTTTTGGACGGGAGGGGGTCGGCACCGGGGAGCTGTTTTTT.

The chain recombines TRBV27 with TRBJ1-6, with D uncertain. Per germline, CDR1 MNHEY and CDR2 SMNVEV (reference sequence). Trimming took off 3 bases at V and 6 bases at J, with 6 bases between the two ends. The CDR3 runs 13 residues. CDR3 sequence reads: CASSFQTNSPLHF. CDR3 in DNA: TGTGCCAGCAGTTTCCAAACTAATTCACCCCTCCACTTT.

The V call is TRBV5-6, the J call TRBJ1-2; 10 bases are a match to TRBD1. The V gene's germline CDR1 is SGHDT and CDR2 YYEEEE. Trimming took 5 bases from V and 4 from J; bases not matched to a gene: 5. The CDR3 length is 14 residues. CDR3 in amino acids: CASRGQGKGYGYTF. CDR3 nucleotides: TGTGCCAGCAGGGGACAGGGGAAAGGCTATGGCTACACCTTC.

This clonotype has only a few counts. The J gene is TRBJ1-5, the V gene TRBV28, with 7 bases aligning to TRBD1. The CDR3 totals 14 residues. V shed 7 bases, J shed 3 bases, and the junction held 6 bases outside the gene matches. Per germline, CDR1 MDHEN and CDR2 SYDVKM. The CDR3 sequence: CASMGTVANQPQHF. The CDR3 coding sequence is TGTGCCAGCATGGGGACAGTAGCCAATCAGCCCCAGCATTTT.

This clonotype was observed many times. The CDR3 DNA sequence: TGTGCCAGCAGCTTAGAGGAGCGTGCCTACAATGAGCAGTTCTTC. Protein product: CASSLEERAYNEQFF. The gene calls are TRBV7-2 and TRBJ2-1; no clear D. Deletions cut 1 base from V and 2 bases from J, with 9 bases between. Germline V CDR1 and CDR2: SGHTA, FQGNSA. This CDR3 comprises 15 residues. Variable domain in full (rest from reference TRBV7-2 and TRBJ2-1): GAGVSQSPSNKVTEKGKDVELRCDPISGHTALYWYRQSLGQGLEFLIYFQGNSAPDKSGLPSDRFSAERTGGSVSTLTIQRTQQEDSAVYLCASSLEERAYNEQFFGPGTRLTVL.

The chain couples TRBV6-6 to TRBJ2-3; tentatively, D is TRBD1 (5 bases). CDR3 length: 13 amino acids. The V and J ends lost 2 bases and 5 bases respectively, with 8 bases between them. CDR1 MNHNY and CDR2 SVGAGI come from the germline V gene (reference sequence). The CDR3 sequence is CASSYHRLDTQYF. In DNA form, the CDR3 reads TGTGCCAGCAGTTACCACAGGCTAGATACGCAGTATTTT.

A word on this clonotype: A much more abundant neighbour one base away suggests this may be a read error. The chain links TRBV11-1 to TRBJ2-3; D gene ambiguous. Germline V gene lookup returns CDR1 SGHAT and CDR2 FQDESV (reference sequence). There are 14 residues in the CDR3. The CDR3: CAGSALGSTDTQYF. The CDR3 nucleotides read TGTGCCGGCAGCGCGCTAGGGAGCACAGATACGCAGTATTTT.

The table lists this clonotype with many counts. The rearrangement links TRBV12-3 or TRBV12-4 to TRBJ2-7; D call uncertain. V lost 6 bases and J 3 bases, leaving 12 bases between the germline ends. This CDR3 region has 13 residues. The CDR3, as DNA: TGTGCCAGCAGCTGGGGTAAGATCTACGAGCAGTACTTC. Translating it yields CASSWGKIYEQYF.

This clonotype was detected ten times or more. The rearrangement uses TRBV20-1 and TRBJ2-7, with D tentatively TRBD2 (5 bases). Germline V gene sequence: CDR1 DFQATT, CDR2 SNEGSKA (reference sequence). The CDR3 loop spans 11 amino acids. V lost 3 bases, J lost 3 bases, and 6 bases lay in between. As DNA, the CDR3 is TGCAGTGCTAGTGAGGGCTACGAGCAGTACTTC. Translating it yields CSASEGYEQYF.

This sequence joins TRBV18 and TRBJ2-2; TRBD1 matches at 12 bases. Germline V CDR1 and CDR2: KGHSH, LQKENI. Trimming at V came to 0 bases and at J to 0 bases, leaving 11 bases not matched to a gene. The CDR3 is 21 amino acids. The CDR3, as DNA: TGTGCCAGCTCACCACCGCCGGGACAGGGGGCCGGGAAAACGAACACCGGGGAGCTGTTTTTT. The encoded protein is CASSPPPGQGAGKTNTGELFF.

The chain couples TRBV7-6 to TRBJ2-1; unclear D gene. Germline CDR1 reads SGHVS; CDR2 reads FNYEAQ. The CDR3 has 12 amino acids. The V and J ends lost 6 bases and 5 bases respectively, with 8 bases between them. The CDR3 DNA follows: TGTGCCAGCAGTACACTCGACAATGAGCAGTTCTTC. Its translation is CASSTLDNEQFF.

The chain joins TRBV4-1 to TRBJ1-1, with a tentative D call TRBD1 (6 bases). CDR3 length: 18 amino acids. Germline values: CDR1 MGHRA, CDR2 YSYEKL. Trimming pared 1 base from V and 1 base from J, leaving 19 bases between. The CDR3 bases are TGCGCCAGCAGCCAAGGGACAATAAGGGGGACGTGGAACACTGAAGCTTTCTTT. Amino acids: CASSQGTIRGTWNTEAFF.

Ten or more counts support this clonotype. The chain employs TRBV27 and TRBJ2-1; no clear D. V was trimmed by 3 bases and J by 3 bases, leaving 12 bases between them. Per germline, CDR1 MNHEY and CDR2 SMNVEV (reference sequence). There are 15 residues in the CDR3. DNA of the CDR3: TGTGCCAGCAGTTTTGCAGAGTTCGGCTACAATGAGCAGTTCTTC. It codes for CASSFAEFGYNEQFF.